One and the same sample provided the 21 T cell receptor beta chains below, sequenced in a study of T cell repertoires in aging, cancer and after chemotherapy. The template was genomic DNA from peripheral blood, not RNA. Multiplex touch-down PCR with TRB-A/B primers amplified rearranged V-D-J TRB sequences. Each CDR3 protein is one row after TCRdb ran MiXCR on the multiplex PCR reads. Of a few thousand distinct CDR3 sequences listed, 25% to 30% are singletons. The sample taken for sequencing was blood. Receptors originate from a human donor with a solid tumor.

This clonotype was observed a handful of times. V gene TRBV6-5 combines with J gene TRBJ1-1; tentatively, D is TRBD1 (6 bases). The CDR3 covers 14 residues. Trimming shortened V by 4 bases and J by 4 bases, and 13 bases separated the two germline ends. CDR1 and CDR2 (germline): MNHEY, SVGAGI. The CDR3 loop reads CASSSRQGSTEAFF. In DNA form, the CDR3 reads TGTGCCAGCAGTTCTCGGCAGGGGTCCACTGAAGCTTTCTTT.

The rearrangement links TRBV11-2 to TRBJ2-1, with 7 nucleotides matching TRBD1. This CDR3 contains 13 residues. The V gene's germline CDR1 is SGHAT and CDR2 FQNNGV. Germline trimming cut 2 bases from V and 9 bases from J; bases unmatched to any gene: 4. CDR3 in DNA: TGTGCCAGCAGCTTAAGGGGGCGAGTTGAGCAGTTCTTC. Its translation: CASSLRGRVEQFF. Using reference TRBV11-2 and TRBJ2-1 for the parts outside the CDR3, the full variable domain is EAGVAQSPRYKIIEKRQSVAFWCNPISGHATLYWYQQILGQGPKLLIQFQNNGVVDDSQLPKDRFSAERLKGVDSTLKIQPAKLEDSAVYLCASSLRGRVEQFFGPGTRLTVL.

In its sample, this clonotype ranks as medium-sized. This chain uses TRBV19 with TRBJ1-5; D unclear. Germline V gene lookup returns CDR1 LNHDA and CDR2 SQIVND (reference sequence). The V end lost 3 bases, the J end lost 1 base, and 10 bases lay between the germline ends. The CDR3 is 15 amino acids. The CDR3 DNA sequence: TGTGCCAGTAGTATTCATGTGGGGAGCAATCAGCCCCAGCATTTT. This translates into CASSIHVGSNQPQHF.

This chain joins TRBV5-6 and TRBJ1-4, with TRBD1 identical over 7 bases. The V segment lost 0 bases and the J segment 8 bases; nucleotides outside the gene matches: 13. This CDR3 spans 17 amino acids. The germline gives CDR1 SGHDT, CDR2 YYEEEE. The CDR3: CASSLAPTGSGGEKLFF. As DNA, the CDR3 is TGTGCCAGCAGCTTGGCCCCGACAGGGAGTGGTGGAGAAAAACTGTTTTTT.

V and J are TRBV15 and TRBJ1-4; tentative D call: TRBD1 (5 bases). The V end was cut by 0 bases, the J end by 5 bases, with 10 bases between. The CDR3 consists of 15 residues. Germline assignment: CDR1 LNHNV and CDR2 YYDKDF (reference sequence). CDR3 bases: TGTGCCACCAGCAGAGATCAACAGGCGAATGAAAAACTGTTTTTT. It specifies CATSRDQQANEKLFF.

The chain links TRBV5-4 to TRBJ2-2; 14 bases line up with TRBD2. After removal of 4 bases from V and 4 bases from J, the junction contained 9 bases not matched to a gene. Looked up from germline, CDR1 is SGHNT and CDR2 is YYREEE (reference sequence). The length of the CDR3 is 18 residues. CDR3: CASSPRTSGGRVTGELFF. The CDR3, as DNA: TGTGCCAGCAGCCCCCGGACTAGCGGGGGGCGGGTCACCGGGGAGCTGTTTTTT.

This clonotype has just a few counts. This chain links TRBV5-4 with TRBJ1-2; the match to TRBD1 covers 8 bases. V was clipped by 6 bases and J by 7 bases; unmatched bases: 17. CDR3 length equals 16 residues. Germline V gene sequence: CDR1 SGHNT, CDR2 YYREEE (reference sequence). The CDR3: CASTPQSTGASSGYTF. The CDR3, as DNA: TGTGCCAGCACCCCTCAATCGACAGGGGCATCCTCTGGCTACACCTTC. The variable domain in full, with the rest retrieved from reference TRBV5-4 and TRBJ1-2, is ETGVTQSPTHLIKTRGQQVTLRCSSQSGHNTVSWYQQALGQGPQFIFQYYREEENGRGNFPPRFSGLQFPNYSSELNVNALELDDSALYLCASTPQSTGASSGYTFGSGTRLTVV.

This clonotype was counted between two and nine times. V usage is TRBV5-4 and J usage is TRBJ1-4, with TRBD1 identical over 7 bases. Germline CDR1 is SGHNT and CDR2 is YYREEE (reference sequence). The CDR3 consists of 14 residues. Trimming at V came to 6 bases and at J to 3 bases, leaving 5 bases not matched to a gene. The CDR3 reads CASTRGSANEKLFF. The CDR3 region has the DNA TGTGCCAGCACCAGGGGGTCGGCTAATGAAAAACTGTTTTTT. The full variable domain, rest sourced from reference TRBV5-4 and TRBJ1-4, is ETGVTQSPTHLIKTRGQQVTLRCSSQSGHNTVSWYQQALGQGPQFIFQYYREEENGRGNFPPRFSGLQFPNYSSELNVNALELDDSALYLCASTRGSANEKLFFGSGTQLSVL.

This chain connects TRBV29-1 to TRBJ2-3, with D maybe TRBD1 (5 bases). The CDR3 extends over 13 amino acids. With 3 bases removed from V and 2 bases from J, the gap between germline ends came to 9 bases. Per germline, CDR1 SQVTM and CDR2 ANQGSEA. The DNA of the CDR3 is TGCAGCGTTGAGTCAGGGTACACAGATACGCAGTATTTT. Residues: CSVESGYTDTQYF.

The V and J genes are TRBV10-2 and TRBJ2-3, with TRBD2 matching over 7 bases. V lost 5 bases and J lost 12; bases outside the gene matches: 11. The germline gives CDR1 WSHSY, CDR2 SAAADI. This CDR3 spans 13 amino acids. The CDR3 region is CASSWAGDPSQYF. The CDR3 DNA reads TGCGCCAGCAGTTGGGCGGGGGACCCCTCCCAGTATTTT.

V and J are TRBV19 and TRBJ1-2, with D uncertain. Trimming stripped 8 bases from V and 4 bases from J, with 11 bases between. The germline V gene encodes CDR1 LNHDA and CDR2 SQIVND (reference sequence). The CDR3 is 12 amino acids. CDR3 bases: TGTGCCAGTCTGCGGGTGAGCTATGGCTACACCTTC. Protein product: CASLRVSYGYTF.

This clonotype is deemed medium-sized. The chain uses TRBV19 and TRBJ2-6, with unresolved D. Germline CDR1 LNHDA, CDR2 SQIVND (reference sequence). This CDR3 spans 15 amino acids. Trimming pared 2 bases from V and 1 base from J, leaving 6 bases between. In DNA form, the CDR3 reads TGTGCCAGTAGTATAACCGGTTCTGGGGCCAACGTCCTGACTTTC. Translation: CASSITGSGANVLTF.

This clonotype is medium-sized by share. The genes are TRBV6-1 and TRBJ2-7; tentatively, D is TRBD1 (5 bases). Germline V gene data show CDR1 as MNHNS and CDR2 as SASEGT. This CDR3 contains 13 residues. Trimming stripped 6 bases from V and 4 bases from J, with 13 bases between. The CDR3 sequence: CASRELTVYEQYF. As DNA, the CDR3 is TGTGCCAGCAGGGAATTGACAGTTTACGAGCAGTACTTC.

The chain carries TRBV7-4 and TRBJ1-1, with D possibly matching TRBD1 (5 bases). The CDR3 totals 11 residues. With 8 bases removed from V and 7 bases from J, the gap between germline ends came to 11 bases. Germline V gives CDR1 SGHVT, CDR2 SQSDAQ. CDR3 coding DNA: TGTGCCAGCGTCAGAGACAGTGAAGCTTTCTTT. Translated, it gives CASVRDSEAFF.

A few counts support this clonotype. The genes are TRBV20-1 and TRBJ2-5; 8 bases align to TRBD2. The length of the CDR3 is 12 residues. The germline gives CDR1 DFQATT, CDR2 SNEGSKA (reference sequence). CDR3 coding DNA: TGCGCTGAAGCGGGAGAGCAAGAGACCCAGTACTTC. Its protein is CAEAGEQETQYF.

This chain links TRBV20-1 with TRBJ2-7, with 11 bases matching TRBD2. The CDR3 runs to 12 residues. The germline gives CDR1 DFQATT, CDR2 SNEGSKA (reference sequence). DNA of the CDR3: TGCGGCGGTACTAGCGGGGGCGCGGGGCAGTACTTC. Its protein is CGGTSGGAGQYF.

The count of this clonotype is one. V and J are TRBV7-9 and TRBJ2-1, with D perhaps given as TRBD1 or TRBD2 (5 bases each). Germline V lookup: CDR1 SEHNR, CDR2 FQNEAQ (reference sequence). CDR3 length: 15 residues. V gave up 5 bases and J gave up 6 bases, with 17 bases separating them. CDR3 DNA: TGTGCCAGCAGCCGGCCCGGGACGATCGGCAATGAGCAGTTCTTC. Translated: CASSRPGTIGNEQFF.

This sequence joins TRBV11-2 and TRBJ1-6; D gene ambiguous. The germline V gene has CDR1 SGHAT and CDR2 FQNNGV. The CDR3 totals 15 residues. V lost 5 bases, J lost 10 bases, and 18 bases lay in between. The CDR3 DNA is TGTGCCAGCAGCATAGGTGGAGGGTTCGAATCACCCCTCCACTTT. This translates into CASSIGGGFESPLHF.

In this sample, this clonotype is medium-sized (0.01 to 0.1%). The chain is built from TRBV15 and TRBJ1-5, with D possibly matching TRBD1 (5 bases). Trimming shortened V by 3 bases and J by 1 base, and 19 bases separated the two germline ends. CDR3 length: 18 amino acids. CDR1 LNHNV and CDR2 YYDKDF come from the germline V gene (reference sequence). CDR3 loop: CATSRDPSEWGSNQPQHF. The CDR3 bases are TGTGCCACCAGCAGGGACCCCTCCGAATGGGGGAGCAATCAGCCCCAGCATTTT.

The table lists this clonotype with a few counts. This rearrangement joins TRBV10-3 to TRBJ2-3; 7 bases are shared with TRBD2. This CDR3 comprises 15 residues. V trimming: 1 base; J trimming: 0 bases; junction bases outside the gene matches: 1. Per germline, CDR1 ENHRY and CDR2 SYGVKD. The CDR3 DNA sequence: TGTGCCATCAGTGAGTGGGGGGGTAGCACAGATACGCAGTATTTT. Amino acids: CAISEWGGSTDTQYF.

This clonotype was counted between two and nine times. The chain has TRBV24-1 and TRBJ1-4, with no clear D. The V and J ends lost 6 bases and 5 bases respectively, with 9 bases between them. Germline loops: CDR1 KGHDR, CDR2 SFDVKD. This CDR3 is built from 13 residues. CDR3 loop: CATSSDGNEKLFF. In nucleotides, the CDR3 is TGTGCCACCAGTTCGGATGGAAATGAAAAACTGTTTTTT.